This T cell receptor (beta chain) was captured in a study of T-cell memory formation after mild COVID-19. Across the whole study: TCR clusters mostly belonged to single donors. General study findings and limits: There were some responding clones in pre-infection memory, which suggested that cross-reactive memory had joined. Clones that shrank (day 15 to 85) were balanced CD4/CD8, whereas later expanders leaned CD4+.

This CDR3 contains 18 residues. Germline V lookup: CDR1 SGHVS, CDR2 FQNEAQ. J lost 5 bases, V lost 3 bases, and 12 bases had no gene match. This clonotype was found a few times. The antigen remains undetermined. Sample barcodes and UMIs were carried by the TCR alpha and TCR beta cDNA libraries that 5'RACE generated with constant-segment primers. TCRdb re-analysed the 5' RACE reads in MiXCR, keeping a single row per CDR3 protein. Seen here are roughly 120,000 distinct CDR3 sequences, about 20% observed once, and the top ten hold about 38%. The origin of this receptor is a man aged 18 to 29 who had mild COVID-19 (a few samples of this study predate the infection). Cell type and time point are not known. The chain uses TRBV7-8 and TRBJ2-2, with 10 bases identical to TRBD2. Material: PBMCs or a T cell subset sorted from them (not recorded which). The CDR3 region has the DNA TGTGCCAGCAGCTTCCAGCGGGGGGGCCCCCTTGGAACCGGGGAGCTGTTTTTT. Translating gives CASSFQRGGPLGTGELFF.